The 14 T cell receptor beta chains listed next were all sequenced from one sample in a study of blood T cell repertoires in COVID-19. Sequenced by immunoSEQ multiplex PCR; TCRdb stores in-frame clones only, minus some. The sample shows about 310,000 clones, around 90% of them seen only once. Material for sequencing was peripheral blood. The receptors stem from a woman between 40 and 55 years old with COVID-19, enrolled during active disease.

This chain uses TRBV30 with TRBJ1-3; D uncertain. CDR1 is GTSNPN and CDR2 is SVGIG in the germline V gene (reference sequence). This CDR3 spans 13 amino acids. Here the CDR3 DNA reads TGTGCACTCGTTATAGTCTCTGGAAACACCATATATTTT. Translated: CALVIVSGNTIYF.

The chain couples TRBV7-2 to TRBJ2-6, with D tentatively TRBD1 (7 bases). The germline gives CDR1 SGHTA, CDR2 FQGNSA. This CDR3 region has 19 residues. Trimming pared 1 base from V and 3 bases from J, leaving 19 bases between. This chain's CDR3 is CASSLEGAWGALGANVLTF. The CDR3, as DNA: TGTGCCAGCAGCTTAGAGGGGGCTTGGGGGGCGCTTGGGGCCAACGTCCTGACTTTC.

This clone was observed a handful of times. The CDR3 DNA follows: TGTGCCAGCACCACGGACCGGGACAGGGTTTCTGGCTACACCTTC. Protein product: CASTTDRDRVSGYTF. The gene calls are TRBV27 and TRBJ1-2, with TRBD1 identical over 9 bases. CDR1 MNHEY and CDR2 SMNVEV come from the germline V gene (reference sequence). The CDR3 has 15 amino acids. V trimming: 7 bases; J trimming: 7 bases; junction bases outside the gene matches: 13.

The CDR3 protein is CASSSPGPVAGTEAFF. DNA of the CDR3: TGTGCCAGCAGTTCCCCGGGACCAGTGGCGGGGACTGAAGCTTTCTTT. J is TRBJ1-1 and V is TRBV28, with D maybe TRBD1 (5 bases). CDR1 is MDHEN, CDR2 SYDVKM, per germline. Deletions cut 4 bases from V and 5 bases from J, with 20 bases between. The CDR3 runs to 16 residues.

The J gene is TRBJ2-1, the V gene TRBV9; TRBD2 matches 9 bases. Germline V lookup: CDR1 SGDLS, CDR2 YYNGEE. The CDR3 covers 16 residues. V lost 3 bases and J lost 3; bases outside the gene matches: 7. CDR3 coding DNA: TGTGCCAGCAGCGCCGCCCCACTAGCGGGCTACAATGAGCAGTTCTTC. This encodes CASSAAPLAGYNEQFF.

This chain joins TRBV6-6 and TRBJ1-1, with 7 nucleotides matching TRBD1. CDR1 MNHNY and CDR2 SVGAGI come from the germline V gene (reference sequence). The CDR3 length is 15 residues. J was trimmed by 1 base and V by 6 bases; bases with no gene match: 8. CDR3 residues: CASRTPGTANTEAFF. CDR3 DNA sequence: TGTGCCAGCAGGACACCAGGGACAGCGAACACTGAAGCTTTCTTT.

The rearrangement uses TRBV6-5 and TRBJ1-4, with D possibly TRBD1 on 6 matching bases. Germline lookup yields CDR1 MNHEY and CDR2 SVGAGI. This CDR3 has 15 amino acids. The V end lost 8 bases, the J end lost 6 bases, and 19 bases lay between the germline ends. The CDR3 loop reads CASSPPGTSDEKLFF. The CDR3 DNA reads TGTGCCAGCTCGCCCCCCGGGACATCAGATGAAAAACTGTTTTTT.

The chain uses TRBV24-1 and TRBJ2-3; 8 bases are shared with TRBD1. Germline CDR1 is KGHDR and CDR2 is SFDVKD. The V segment lost 6 bases and the J segment 1 base; nucleotides outside the gene matches: 2. The length of the CDR3 is 14 residues. The CDR3 coding sequence is TGTGCCACCAGTCAGGGGGCCGGCACAGATACGCAGTATTTT. It is translated as CATSQGAGTDTQYF.

The V call is TRBV28, the J call TRBJ2-3; D is perhaps TRBD1 (6 bases). CDR1 is MDHEN, CDR2 SYDVKM, per germline. The CDR3 contains 16 residues. V lost 3 bases to trimming and J lost 1 base, with 14 bases between them. The CDR3 is CASSLAGDGGTDTQYF. Written as DNA, the CDR3 is TGTGCCAGCAGTTTGGCAGGGGATGGGGGCACAGATACGCAGTATTTT.

The chain has TRBV6-5 and TRBJ1-2; a possible D gene is TRBD1 (5 bases). Germline V gene lookup returns CDR1 MNHEY and CDR2 SVGAGI. The CDR3 extends over 15 amino acids. V was trimmed by 0 bases and J by 3 bases, leaving 11 bases between them. CDR3 amino acids: CASSYSQGYDYGYTF. The CDR3 bases are TGTGCCAGCAGTTACTCGCAGGGATACGACTATGGCTACACCTTC.

This chain joins TRBV27 and TRBJ1-1, with TRBD1 matching over 7 bases. Per the germline V gene, CDR1 is MNHEY and CDR2 is SMNVEV (reference sequence). The CDR3 totals 16 residues. Trimming cost V 6 bases and J 2 bases; bases outside gene matches: 12. CDR3 residues: CASRLTGIGRNTEAFF. The CDR3 DNA reads as TGTGCCAGCAGATTGACAGGGATTGGGAGAAACACTGAAGCTTTCTTT.

V usage is TRBV12-3 or TRBV12-4 and J usage is TRBJ2-7, with 9 bases that match TRBD1. The junction had 6 bases not matched to a gene; V was cut back by 4 bases and J by 8 bases. The CDR3 runs 13 residues. CDR3 in amino acids: CASSSGTGRKQYF. The CDR3 region has the DNA TGTGCCAGCAGTTCCGGGACAGGGCGGAAGCAGTACTTC.

This clone appeared once. The chain carries TRBV7-8 and TRBJ2-1; a weak D match, TRBD1 (6 bases). The CDR3 runs to 14 residues. V was trimmed by 0 bases and J by 9 bases, leaving 12 bases between them. Germline CDR1 reads SGHVS; CDR2 reads FQNEAQ. The CDR3 loop is CASSLARGITEQFF. CDR3 DNA sequence: TGTGCCAGCAGCTTAGCCAGGGGCATCACTGAGCAGTTCTTC.

The chain combines TRBV6-2 or TRBV6-3 with TRBJ2-7; 8 bases agree with TRBD2. The V segment lost 5 bases and the J segment 3 bases; nucleotides outside the gene matches: 9. Germline V CDR1 and CDR2: MNHEY, SVGEGT. CDR3 size: 15 residues. Here the CDR3 DNA reads TGTGCCAGCAGTCCCTCTCGGGGGGGGGTCTACGAGCAGTACTTC. Its translation: CASSPSRGGVYEQYF.